The rows below give T cell receptor beta chains drawn from one sample of a study of shared clonotypes between healthy human individuals. Only in-frame clones appear in the TCRdb table, and some are missing; sequencing was by immunoSEQ multiplex PCR. The sample contains some 2,400,000 clones, under 97% of which appear only once. The sequenced material came from naive CD4+ T cells sorted from blood. The receptors derive from a man aged 18 to 30 in good health. CDR3s include the opening cysteine and the closing phenylalanine or tryptophan. Each record gives: J gene, V gene, D gene, clone size, CDR3 protein, CDR3 DNA. The D gene is left open where the match is weak. Only part of the rows carry a size: once, few, many, or a class if the clone is expanded.

TRBJ2-3,TRBV7-2,TRBD2,once,CASSQGLAGPTDTQYF,TGTGCCAGCAGCCAGGGACTAGCGGGGCCCACAGATACGCAGTATTTT
TRBJ1-6,TRBV2,.,.,CASSGGGYSPLHF,TGTGCCAGCAGTGGGGGAGGATATTCACCCCTCCACTTT
TRBJ2-3,TRBV5-1,TRBD1,once,CASSFGTGSTDTQYF,TGCGCCAGCAGCTTCGGGACAGGGAGCACAGATACGCAGTATTTT
TRBJ2-3,TRBV28,.,.,CASSFGYTDTQYF,TGTGCCAGCAGTTTCGGGTACACAGATACGCAGTATTTT
TRBJ1-1,TRBV2,.,.,CASSEQGGGTEAFF,TGTGCCAGCAGTGAACAGGGCGGGGGGACTGAAGCTTTCTTT
TRBJ2-7,TRBV29-1,.,.,CSVAATASYEQYF,TGCAGCGTTGCGGCTACGGCCTCCTACGAGCAGTACTTC
TRBJ2-7,TRBV5-1,TRBD1,.,CASSLRPGTGGEQYF,TGCGCCAGCAGCCTCCGTCCCGGGACAGGGGGCGAGCAGTACTTC
TRBJ1-1,TRBV5-1,.,.,CASSLDPGAAQNTEAFF,TGCGCCAGCAGCTTGGATCCAGGGGCGGCCCAAAACACTGAAGCTTTCTTT
TRBJ2-1,TRBV27,TRBD1,.,CASSLSQGAKDEQFF,TGTGCCAGCAGTTTATCCCAGGGGGCGAAGGATGAGCAGTTCTTC
TRBJ1-1,TRBV6-5,.,.,CASSYSAEGRTEAFF,TGTGCCAGCAGTTACTCTGCGGAGGGGAGGACTGAAGCTTTCTTT
TRBJ1-5,TRBV15,.,.,CAPPGGISNQPQHF,TGTGCGCCCCCGGGGGGGATCAGCAATCAGCCCCAGCATTTT
TRBJ2-1,TRBV7-2,.,.,CASSPFPGGRFF,TGTGCCAGCAGCCCGTTTCCCGGAGGTCGGTTCTTC
TRBJ2-7,TRBV6-5,.,.,CASSYRRGGTYEQYF,TGTGCCAGCAGTTATAGAAGGGGGGGGACCTACGAGCAGTACTTC
TRBJ1-1,TRBV4-1,.,.,CASSRAPGHSNTEAFF,TGCGCCAGCAGCCGAGCCCCGGGACACTCGAACACTGAAGCTTTCTTT
TRBJ2-2,TRBV5-1,.,.,CASSSVANTGELFF,TGCGCCAGCAGCTCCGTAGCGAACACCGGGGAGCTGTTTTTT
TRBJ2-7,TRBV30,.,.,CAWNLKVGEQYF,TGTGCCTGGAACCTAAAGGTGGGCGAGCAGTACTTC
TRBJ2-7,TRBV18,TRBD1,once,CASSPQGAFTGEQYF,TGTGCCAGCTCACCCCAGGGGGCGTTTACGGGCGAGCAGTACTTC
TRBJ1-1,TRBV5-5,.,.,CASSGTGDTEAFF,TGTGCCAGCAGCGGAACCGGGGACACTGAAGCTTTCTTT
TRBJ2-7,TRBV2,TRBD1,.,CASRGDRGPYEQYF,TGTGCCAGCAGAGGGGACAGGGGACCCTACGAGCAGTACTTC
TRBJ1-2,TRBV6-1,TRBD1,few,CASSGQGFGYTF,TGTGCCAGCAGTGGACAGGGTTTCGGCTACACCTTC
TRBJ1-2,TRBV7-9,TRBD1,.,CASSLTGVNYGYTF,TGTGCCAGCAGCTTAACAGGGGTAAACTATGGCTACACCTTC
TRBJ1-1,TRBV5-6,TRBD1,once,CASSLATGGAGGFF,TGTGCCAGCAGCTTAGCAACAGGGGGCGCGGGAGGGTTCTTT
TRBJ1-5,TRBV19,.,.,CASSPRGRVSEQPQHF,TGTGCCAGTAGTCCCCGAGGACGGGTGAGCGAACAGCCCCAGCATTTT